The 22 T cell receptor beta chains reported below all come from one sample, sequenced in a study of spatial heterogeneity in lung cancer. TCRdb passed the 5' RACE reads through MiXCR, listing each CDR3 protein once. Of about 92,000 distinct CDR3 sequences in the sample, approximately 12% are singletons; the top ten hold just over 40%. Specified time point: sample taken at primary tumor resection. The sequencing used PBMCs, collected at surgery. These receptor sequences come from a male donor with early-stage non-small cell lung cancer.

This clonotype was found a few times. This chain connects TRBV7-2 to TRBJ2-7; no reliable D call. Trimming cost V 0 bases and J 0 bases, with 6 bases left between them. The CDR3 is 14 residues long. The germline CDR1 and CDR2 sequences are SGHTA and FQGNSA. Written as DNA, the CDR3 is TGTGCCAGCAGCTTAGCCCATAGCTCCTACGAGCAGTACTTC. It specifies CASSLAHSSYEQYF. Full variable domain (rest looked up from reference TRBV7-2 and TRBJ2-7): GAGVSQSPSNKVTEKGKDVELRCDPISGHTALYWYRQSLGQGLEFLIYFQGNSAPDKSGLPSDRFSAERTGGSVSTLTIQRTQQEDSAVYLCASSLAHSSYEQYFGPGTRLTVT.

The sample holds a few counts of this clonotype. The chain uses TRBV24-1 and TRBJ2-1; 10 bases line up with TRBD1. Germline CDR1 reads KGHDR; CDR2 reads SFDVKD. CDR3 length: 15 residues. V lost 9 bases to trimming and J lost 4 bases; unmatched junction nucleotides: 8. CDR3 DNA: TGTGCCACCCAAGGACAGGGGGTTACTTACAATGAGCAGTTCTTC. Its translation: CATQGQGVTYNEQFF.

V is TRBV27 and J is TRBJ2-2; 9 nucleotides align to TRBD1. J gave up 5 bases and V 5 bases, and 9 bases lay outside the gene matches. This CDR3 contains 16 residues. Per the germline V gene, CDR1 is MNHEY and CDR2 is SMNVEV (reference sequence). The CDR3 sequence: CASSKQGALRTGELFF. The CDR3 nucleotides are TGTGCCAGCAGTAAACAGGGGGCGCTTAGGACCGGGGAGCTGTTTTTT.

This clonotype was counted many times. V and J are TRBV4-3 and TRBJ2-1; 8 nucleotides match TRBD1. Germline-derived CDR1 and CDR2 are LGHNA and YSLEER. This CDR3 has 12 residues. V was clipped by 1 base and J by 15 bases; unmatched bases: 5. The CDR3 loop reads CASSQATGVRFF. Here the CDR3 DNA reads TGCGCCAGCAGCCAAGCGACAGGGGTACGGTTCTTC.

The sample holds a few counts of this clonotype. This chain connects TRBV5-6 to TRBJ2-3, with D perhaps TRBD1 (5 bases). The V gene's germline CDR1 is SGHDT and CDR2 YYEEEE. Trimming pared 4 bases from V and 0 bases from J, leaving 12 bases between. The CDR3 spans 15 residues. CDR3 DNA: TGTGCCAGCAGCACAGGACCTACTAGCACAGATACGCAGTATTTT. Encoded protein: CASSTGPTSTDTQYF.

The genes are TRBV12-3 or TRBV12-4 and TRBJ1-1, with D maybe TRBD1 (5 bases). The CDR3 spans 16 residues. Trimming stripped 6 bases from V and 1 base from J, with 18 bases between. The CDR3: CASSPGGEGKNTEAFF. The CDR3 DNA is TGTGCCAGCAGCCCGGGGGGGGAGGGAAAGAACACTGAAGCTTTCTTT.

In its sample, this clonotype was seen a few times. CDR3 DNA: TGTGCCAGCAGTGCGGATCAGGGGCCCACAGATACGCAGTATTTT. Translation gives CASSADQGPTDTQYF. V usage is TRBV6-4 and J usage is TRBJ2-3, with D possibly TRBD1 on 6 matching bases. The V and J ends lost 4 bases and 2 bases respectively, with 13 bases between them. There are 15 residues in the CDR3. Germline lookup yields CDR1 MRHNA and CDR2 SNTAGT.

The chain uses TRBV5-8 and TRBJ2-3; 8 bases fit TRBD1. The CDR3 consists of 15 residues. In germline, CDR1 is SGHTS, CDR2 YDEGEE. Trimming removed 3 bases from V and 0 bases from J; junction bases left unmatched: 3. CDR3 sequence (DNA): TGTGCCAGCAGCTCGGGACAGGTTAGCACAGATACGCAGTATTTT. Amino acid sequence: CASSSGQVSTDTQYF.

This clonotype was found a few times. V is TRBV4-3 and J is TRBJ1-6; tentatively, D is TRBD1 (5 bases). The CDR3 sequence is 15 residues long. The V gene's germline CDR1 is LGHNA and CDR2 YSLEER. V was shortened by 4 bases and J by 5 bases, with 12 bases between the two germline ends. The CDR3 DNA sequence: TGCGCCAGCAGCCGAGGGACGGCCAATAATTCACCCCTCCACTTT. This codes for CASSRGTANNSPLHF.

This chain joins TRBV5-1 and TRBJ2-2, with 9 positions matching TRBD1. J lost 5 bases, V lost 0 bases, and 5 bases had no gene match. Germline loops: CDR1 SGHRS, CDR2 YFSETQ. The CDR3 has 16 amino acids. The DNA for the CDR3 is TGCGCCAGCAGCTTGGTCGGGACAGGGTATACCGGGGAGCTGTTTTTT. Amino acid sequence: CASSLVGTGYTGELFF.

V usage is TRBV5-1 and J usage is TRBJ2-5; TRBD1 or TRBD2 may be the D gene (5 bases each). V lost 4 bases, J lost 0 bases, and 10 bases lay in between. CDR3 length: 14 amino acids. Germline CDR1 and CDR2: SGHRS and YFSETQ. The CDR3 reads CASSPGTDQETQYF. The CDR3 DNA is TGCGCCAGCAGCCCTGGGACGGACCAAGAGACCCAGTACTTC. The full variable domain, completed using reference TRBV5-1 and TRBJ2-5, is KAGVTQTPRYLIKTRGQQVTLSCSPISGHRSVSWYQQTPGQGLQFLFEYFSETQRNKGNFPGRFSGRQFSNSRSEMNVSTLELGDSALYLCASSPGTDQETQYFGPGTRLLVL.

A few counts support this clonotype. The gene calls are TRBV5-1 and TRBJ2-1, with D perhaps TRBD1 or TRBD2 (5 bases each). V lost 0 bases, J lost 5 bases, and 9 bases lay in between. The CDR3 contains 14 residues. Germline V gene lookup returns CDR1 SGHRS and CDR2 YFSETQ. CDR3 DNA sequence: TGCGCCAGCAGCTTGGAGGGACGAGACAATGAGCAGTTCTTC. Its translation: CASSLEGRDNEQFF.

This clonotype was detected many times. This chain connects TRBV7-9 to TRBJ1-1; possibly TRBD1 for D (5 bases). The CDR3 has 13 residues. Germline CDR1 SEHNR, CDR2 FQNEAQ (reference sequence). V gave up 0 bases and J gave up 7 bases, with 9 bases separating them. The CDR3 protein is CASSLAGVSEAFF. CDR3 bases: TGTGCCAGCAGCTTAGCAGGGGTGAGTGAAGCTTTCTTT.

This chain uses TRBV7-6 with TRBJ1-4; TRBD1 is a possible D gene (6 bases). V was shortened by 5 bases and J by 7 bases, with 8 bases between the two germline ends. Germline V gene lookup returns CDR1 SGHVS and CDR2 FNYEAQ. There are 12 residues in the CDR3. The chain's CDR3 is CASSPGAEKLFF. The CDR3 coding sequence is TGTGCCAGCAGCCCAGGGGCTGAAAAACTGTTTTTT.

This clonotype was counted only a few times. V and J are TRBV7-6 and TRBJ1-6; D is ambiguous. The V and J ends lost 1 base and 0 bases respectively, with 4 bases between them. The CDR3 extends over 15 amino acids. Looked up from germline, CDR1 is SGHVS and CDR2 is FNYEAQ. The CDR3 region has the DNA TGTGCCAGCAGCTTAGGGTCCTCCTATAATTCACCCCTCCACTTT. This translates into CASSLGSSYNSPLHF.

The genes are TRBV4-1 and TRBJ2-3; 12 bases match TRBD2. This CDR3 contains 19 residues. CDR1 is MGHRA, CDR2 YSYEKL, per germline. With V trimmed by 0 bases and J by 5 bases, 12 bases remained unmatched. The CDR3 spells CASSQDQSLAGGGEDTQYF. The DNA of the CDR3 is TGCGCCAGCAGCCAAGATCAATCACTAGCGGGGGGCGGTGAAGATACGCAGTATTTT.

V gene TRBV7-9 combines with J gene TRBJ1-1; the D is unclear. The CDR3 runs 14 residues. Germline V CDR1 and CDR2: SEHNR, FQNEAQ (reference sequence). Deletions cut 2 bases from V and 0 bases from J, with 7 bases between. The DNA for the CDR3 is TGTGCCAGCAGCTTACAGGCCTTGAACACTGAAGCTTTCTTT. Residues: CASSLQALNTEAFF.

This clonotype has just a few counts. The chain recombines TRBV9 with TRBJ2-7; tentatively, D is TRBD1 or TRBD2 (5 bases each). V gave up 2 bases and J gave up 3 bases, with 21 bases separating them. CDR1 and CDR2 from the germline V gene are SGDLS and YYNGEE. CDR3 length: 17 amino acids. The CDR3: CASSVQGSGTSLYEQYF. The CDR3, as DNA: TGTGCCAGCAGCGTCCAGGGTAGTGGGACGAGCCTCTACGAGCAGTACTTC.

This clonotype was detected a few times. The chain couples TRBV9 to TRBJ1-5; D not resolved. Between the trimmed V and J ends, which lost 0 bases and 8 bases, there was a span of 12 bases. CDR3 length equals 14 residues. Germline V gives CDR1 SGDLS, CDR2 YYNGEE. CDR3 residues: CASSVGVDSEPQHF. CDR3 bases: TGTGCCAGCAGCGTAGGAGTAGACTCGGAGCCCCAGCATTTT.

The chain employs TRBV7-9 and TRBJ2-5; D not resolved. Deletions cut 5 bases from V and 2 bases from J, with 9 bases between. CDR1 is SEHNR and CDR2 is FQNEAQ in the germline V gene (reference sequence). The CDR3 is 13 residues long. The CDR3 coding sequence is TGTGCCAGCAGCAGTGACACTCAAGAGACCCAGTACTTC. Translated, it gives CASSSDTQETQYF.

The genes are TRBV7-2 and TRBJ1-4; the D is unclear. CDR1 is SGHTA, CDR2 FQGNSA, per germline. The CDR3 loop spans 16 amino acids. Trimming stripped 3 bases from V and 3 bases from J, with 14 bases between. As DNA, the CDR3 is TGTGCCAGCAGCTTTAGCTCCCCTGGGGCTAATGAAAAACTGTTTTTT. Residues: CASSFSSPGANEKLFF.

The chain links TRBV6-2 or TRBV6-3 to TRBJ2-7; 7 bases are shared with TRBD2. CDR3 length: 14 residues. V trimming: 2 bases; J trimming: 4 bases; junction bases outside the gene matches: 5. Germline CDR1 is MNHEY and CDR2 is SVGEGT. In nucleotides, the CDR3 is TGTGCCAGCAGTTACAAGGGAGGGCCGTACGAGCAGTACTTC. Residues: CASSYKGGPYEQYF.